The entry below gives a single TCR beta chain sequence along with its context. This CDR3 spans 15 amino acids. V was shortened by 3 bases and J by 4 bases, with 15 bases between the two germline ends. Germline-derived CDR1 and CDR2 are LNHDA and SQIVND (reference sequence). Unique molecular identifiers featured in how the TCRbeta library was prepared. Each CDR3 protein gets one entry after TCRdb re-called the PCR reads with MiXCR. Among a few hundred thousand distinct CDR3 sequences listed, around 9.6% were seen once. These data are taken from a study of T-cell reconstitution after alpha-beta-depleted transplantation in children.

The gene calls are TRBV19 and TRBJ1-1; D remains ambiguous. The sample here was PBMCs from the stem cell graft donor, taken from the stem cell graft. The sequence came from a human donor who donated a stem cell graft to a child with acute lymphoblastic leukemia. The CDR3 DNA reads TGTGCCAGTAGTATTGCGCCGGGTGCTGGCACTGAAGCTTTCTTT. Encoded protein: CASSIAPGAGTEAFF.